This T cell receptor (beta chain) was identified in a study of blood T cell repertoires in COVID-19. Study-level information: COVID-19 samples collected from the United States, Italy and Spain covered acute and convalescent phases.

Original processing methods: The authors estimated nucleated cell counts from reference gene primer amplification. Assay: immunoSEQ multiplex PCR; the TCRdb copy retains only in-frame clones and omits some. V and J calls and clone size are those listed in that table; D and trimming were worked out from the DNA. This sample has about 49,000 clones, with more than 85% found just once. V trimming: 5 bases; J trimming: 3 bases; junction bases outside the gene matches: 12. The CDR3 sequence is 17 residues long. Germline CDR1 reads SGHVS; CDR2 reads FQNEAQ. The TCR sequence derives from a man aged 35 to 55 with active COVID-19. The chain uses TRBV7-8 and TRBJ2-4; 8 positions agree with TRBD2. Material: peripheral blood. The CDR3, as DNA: TGTGCCAGCAGCCCTAGACAGGCCGGGGGGGGCAAAAACATTCAGTACTTC. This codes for CASSPRQAGGGKNIQYF.